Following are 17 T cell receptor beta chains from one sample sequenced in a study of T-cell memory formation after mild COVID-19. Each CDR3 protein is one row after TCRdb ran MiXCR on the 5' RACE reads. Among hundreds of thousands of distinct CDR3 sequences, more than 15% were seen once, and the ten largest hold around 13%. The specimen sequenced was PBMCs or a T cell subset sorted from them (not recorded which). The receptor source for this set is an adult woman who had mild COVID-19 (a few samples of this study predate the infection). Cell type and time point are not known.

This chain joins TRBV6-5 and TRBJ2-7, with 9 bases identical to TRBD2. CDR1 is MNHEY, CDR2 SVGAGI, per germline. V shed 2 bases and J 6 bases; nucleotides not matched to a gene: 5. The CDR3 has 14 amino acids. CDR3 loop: CASSYGGRDSEQYF. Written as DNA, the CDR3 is TGTGCCAGCAGTTACGGCGGGAGGGACTCCGAGCAGTACTTC.

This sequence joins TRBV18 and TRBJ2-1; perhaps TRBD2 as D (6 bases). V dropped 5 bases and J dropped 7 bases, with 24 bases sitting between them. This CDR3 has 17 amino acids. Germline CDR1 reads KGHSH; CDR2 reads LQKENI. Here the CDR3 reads CASSLSLANTQTNEQFF. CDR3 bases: TGTGCCAGCTCATTAAGTCTAGCGAACACACAAACGAATGAGCAGTTCTTC.

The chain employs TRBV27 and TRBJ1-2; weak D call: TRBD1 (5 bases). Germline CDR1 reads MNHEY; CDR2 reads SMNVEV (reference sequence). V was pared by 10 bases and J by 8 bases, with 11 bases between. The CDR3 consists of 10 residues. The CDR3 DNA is TGTGCCACGTGGGGGGAGGGCTACACCTTC. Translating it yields CATWGEGYTF.

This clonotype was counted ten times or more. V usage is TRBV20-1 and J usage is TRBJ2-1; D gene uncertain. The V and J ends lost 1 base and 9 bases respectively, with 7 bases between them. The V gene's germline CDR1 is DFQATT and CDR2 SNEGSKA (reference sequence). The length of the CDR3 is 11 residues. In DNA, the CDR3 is TGCAGTGCTAGAGCTGGTGGTGAGCAGTTCTTC. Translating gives CSARAGGEQFF.

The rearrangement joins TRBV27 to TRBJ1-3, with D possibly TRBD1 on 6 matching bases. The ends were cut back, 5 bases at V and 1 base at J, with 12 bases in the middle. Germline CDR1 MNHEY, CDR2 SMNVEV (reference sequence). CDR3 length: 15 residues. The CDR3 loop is CASSAGTISGNTIYF. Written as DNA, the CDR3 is TGTGCCAGCAGTGCCGGGACAATTTCTGGAAACACCATATATTTT.

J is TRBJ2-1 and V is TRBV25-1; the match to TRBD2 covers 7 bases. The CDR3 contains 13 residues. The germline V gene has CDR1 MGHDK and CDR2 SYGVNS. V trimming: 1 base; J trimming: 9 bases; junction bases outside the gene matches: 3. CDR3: CASSESGGGEQFF. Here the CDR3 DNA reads TGTGCCAGCAGTGAATCGGGCGGGGGTGAGCAGTTCTTC.

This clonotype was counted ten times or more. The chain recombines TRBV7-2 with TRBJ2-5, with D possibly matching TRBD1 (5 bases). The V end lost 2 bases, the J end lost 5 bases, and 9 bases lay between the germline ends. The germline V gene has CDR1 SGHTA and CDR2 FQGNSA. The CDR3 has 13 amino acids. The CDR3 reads CASSLLPGETQYF. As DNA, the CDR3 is TGTGCCAGCAGCTTATTGCCAGGGGAGACCCAGTACTTC.

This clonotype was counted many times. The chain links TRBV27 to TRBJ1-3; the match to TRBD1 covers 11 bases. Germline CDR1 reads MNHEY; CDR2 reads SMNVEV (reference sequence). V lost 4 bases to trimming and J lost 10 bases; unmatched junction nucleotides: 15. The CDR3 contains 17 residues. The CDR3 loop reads CASSSRSTGQGVRTIYF. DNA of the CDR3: TGTGCCAGCAGTTCCAGATCCACGGGACAGGGGGTTCGGACCATATATTTT.

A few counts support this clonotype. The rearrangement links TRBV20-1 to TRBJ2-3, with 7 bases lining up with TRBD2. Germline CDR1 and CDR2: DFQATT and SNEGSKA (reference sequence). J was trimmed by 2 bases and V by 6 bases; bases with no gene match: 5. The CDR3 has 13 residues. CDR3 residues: CSAQRDYTDTQYF. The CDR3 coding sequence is TGCAGTGCCCAGCGGGACTACACAGATACGCAGTATTTT.

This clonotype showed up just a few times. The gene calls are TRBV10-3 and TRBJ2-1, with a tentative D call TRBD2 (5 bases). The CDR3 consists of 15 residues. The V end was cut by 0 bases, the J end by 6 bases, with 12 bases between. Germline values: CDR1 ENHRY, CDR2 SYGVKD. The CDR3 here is CAISESELVLNEQFF. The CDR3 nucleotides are TGTGCCATCAGTGAGTCGGAACTAGTTCTCAATGAGCAGTTCTTC.

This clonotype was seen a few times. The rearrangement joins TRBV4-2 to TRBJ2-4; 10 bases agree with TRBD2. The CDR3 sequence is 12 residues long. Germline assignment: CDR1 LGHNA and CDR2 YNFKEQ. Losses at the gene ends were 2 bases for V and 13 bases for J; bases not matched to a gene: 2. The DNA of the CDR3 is TGTGCCAGCAGCCAAAGCGGGAGGGCACAGTACTTC. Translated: CASSQSGRAQYF.

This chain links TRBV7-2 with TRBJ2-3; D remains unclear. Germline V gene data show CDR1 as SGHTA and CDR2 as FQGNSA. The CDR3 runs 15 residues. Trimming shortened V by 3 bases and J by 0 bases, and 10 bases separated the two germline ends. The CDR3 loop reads CASSLRTASTDTQYF. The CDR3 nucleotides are TGTGCCAGCAGCTTGCGGACCGCCAGCACAGATACGCAGTATTTT.

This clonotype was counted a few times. As DNA, the CDR3 is TGCAGTGCTAGAGACTCCTCACTAGCGGGTAGCACAGATACGCAGTATTTT. This sequence encodes CSARDSSLAGSTDTQYF. The rearrangement uses TRBV20-1 and TRBJ2-3, with 9 bases that match TRBD2. V lost 0 bases, J lost 0 bases, and 7 bases stayed unmatched. CDR3 size: 17 residues. Germline V gene lookup returns CDR1 DFQATT and CDR2 SNEGSKA (reference sequence).

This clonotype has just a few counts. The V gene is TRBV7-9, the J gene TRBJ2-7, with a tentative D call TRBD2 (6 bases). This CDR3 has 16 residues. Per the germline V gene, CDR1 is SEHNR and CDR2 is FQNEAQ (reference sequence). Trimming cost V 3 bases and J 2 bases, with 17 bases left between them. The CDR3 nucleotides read TGTGCCAGCAGCTTTTCGACGGGAGAACTTCCCTACGAGCAGTACTTC. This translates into CASSFSTGELPYEQYF. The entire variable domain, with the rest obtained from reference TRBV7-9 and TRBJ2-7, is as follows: DTGVSQNPRHKITKRGQNVTFRCDPISEHNRLYWYRQTLGQGPEFLTYFQNEAQLEKSRLLSDRFSAERPKGSFSTLEIQRTEQGDSAMYLCASSFSTGELPYEQYFGPGTRLTVT.

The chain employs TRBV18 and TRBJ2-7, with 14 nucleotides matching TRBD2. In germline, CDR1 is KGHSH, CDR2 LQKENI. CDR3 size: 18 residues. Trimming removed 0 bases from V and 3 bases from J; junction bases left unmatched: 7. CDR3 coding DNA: TGTGCCAGCTCACCACCGGGACTAGCGGGGGCCGTAGTCTACGAGCAGTACTTC. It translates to CASSPPGLAGAVVYEQYF.

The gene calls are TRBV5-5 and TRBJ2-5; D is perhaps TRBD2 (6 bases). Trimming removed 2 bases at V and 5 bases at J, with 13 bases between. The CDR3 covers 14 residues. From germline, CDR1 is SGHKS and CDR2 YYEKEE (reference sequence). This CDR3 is CASSFVKGRETQYF. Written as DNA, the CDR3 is TGTGCCAGCAGCTTTGTGAAAGGGAGGGAGACCCAGTACTTC.

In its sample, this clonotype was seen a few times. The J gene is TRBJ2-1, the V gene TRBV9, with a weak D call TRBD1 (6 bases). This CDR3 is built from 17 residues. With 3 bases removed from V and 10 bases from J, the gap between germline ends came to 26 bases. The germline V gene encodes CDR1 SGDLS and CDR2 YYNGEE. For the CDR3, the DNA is TGTGCCAGCAGCGCCGACGGACAGCACGAAATTTTGAAGGAGCAGTTCTTC. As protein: CASSADGQHEILKEQFF.